The 2 T cell receptor beta chains in this list originate from one sample, sequenced in a study of blood T cell repertoires in COVID-19. Produced via immunoSEQ multiplex PCR; TCRdb's table is partial and in-frame only. This repertoire shows some 220,000 clones, around 90% found once; its top ten account for around 0.9%. Source material: peripheral blood. These receptors came from a man aged 25 to 45 with COVID-19, enrolled during active disease.

The chain is built from TRBV2 and TRBJ2-2; no reliable D call. The CDR3 consists of 12 residues. Germline-derived CDR1 and CDR2 are SNHLY and FYNNEI. With 7 bases removed from V and 3 bases from J, the gap between germline ends came to 6 bases. DNA for the CDR3: TGTGCCAGCAACCTAGACACCGGGGAGCTGTTTTTT. As protein: CASNLDTGELFF.

For the CDR3, the DNA is TGCGCCAGCAGCGTAGGACAGGGGCCTGGAAACACCATATATTTT. It yields the protein CASSVGQGPGNTIYF. The V and J genes are TRBV5-1 and TRBJ1-3; 9 nucleotides match TRBD1. The CDR3 has 15 amino acids. The junction had 4 bases not matched to a gene; V was cut back by 4 bases and J by 2 bases. Germline V gene lookup returns CDR1 SGHRS and CDR2 YFSETQ.